This entry features one TCR beta chain sequence. Which antigen it targets is not known. One base away there is no much larger clone; base qualities are not given. Library preparation used the immunoSEQ multiplex PCR assay. This immuneACCESS table, as held by TCRdb, lists in-frame sequences with V and J called but not all clones. Of the missing ones, under half trace to an unresolved V gene in checked studies; the others have no known cause. This sample has more than 150,000 clones in its table, and over 90% of those were observed once. The top ten clones comprise 2% to 2.5% of the sample. The data belong to a study of control samples from healthy donors and cancer patients (TCRdb year 2020). The CDR3 covers 12 residues, taking in both the cysteine and the phenylalanine. This entry keeps only the CDR3 DNA: 36 bases, framed from base 1. The V end loses 5 bases and the J end loses 7 bases, and a stretch of 6 bases separates them. The germline V gene specifies SGHAT as CDR1 and FQNNGV as CDR2.

This TCR came from a man between 50 and 59 years old in good health. The chain links TRBV11-2 with TRBJ1-6, with the D gene uncertain. The sample comprised blood. The DNA sequence reads TGTGCCAGCAGCCTAGTCAATTCACCCCTCCACTTT. It specifies CASSLVNSPLHF. Joined to the reference TRBV11-2 and TRBJ1-6 proteins, this CDR3 gives the full variable domain: EAGVAQSPRYKIIEKRQSVAFWCNPISGHATLYWYQQILGQGPKLLIQFQNNGVVDDSQLPKDRFSAERLKGVDSTLKIQPAKLEDSAVYLCASSLVNSPLHFGNGTRLTVT.